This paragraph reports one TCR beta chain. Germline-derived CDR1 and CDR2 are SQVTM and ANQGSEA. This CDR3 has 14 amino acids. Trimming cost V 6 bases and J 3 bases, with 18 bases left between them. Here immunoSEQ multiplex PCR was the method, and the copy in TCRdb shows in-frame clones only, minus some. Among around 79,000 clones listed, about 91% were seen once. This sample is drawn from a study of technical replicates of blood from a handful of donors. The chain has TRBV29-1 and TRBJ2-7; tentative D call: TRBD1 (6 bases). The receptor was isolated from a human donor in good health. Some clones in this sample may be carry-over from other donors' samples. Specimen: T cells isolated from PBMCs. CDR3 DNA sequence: TGCAGCGTAAGGGAAGGGACATTCCTCTACGAGCAGTACTTC. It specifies CSVREGTFLYEQYF.